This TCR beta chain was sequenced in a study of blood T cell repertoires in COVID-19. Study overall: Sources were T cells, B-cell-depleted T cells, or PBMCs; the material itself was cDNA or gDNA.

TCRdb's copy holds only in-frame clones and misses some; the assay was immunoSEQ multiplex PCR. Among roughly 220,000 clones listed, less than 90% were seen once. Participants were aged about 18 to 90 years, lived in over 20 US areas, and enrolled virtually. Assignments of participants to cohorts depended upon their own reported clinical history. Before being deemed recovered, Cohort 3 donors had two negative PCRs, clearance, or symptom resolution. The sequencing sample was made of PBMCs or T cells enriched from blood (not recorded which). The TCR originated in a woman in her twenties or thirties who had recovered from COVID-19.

CDR3 coding DNA: TGTGCCAGCAGCCAAGCAGGGACACCTAATGAAAAACTGTTTTTT. It translates to CASSQAGTPNEKLFF. The chain recombines TRBV7-2 with TRBJ1-4; D may be TRBD1 (6 bases). CDR1 and CDR2 from the germline V gene are SGHTA and FQGNSA. The CDR3 sequence is 15 residues long. V shed 5 bases and J shed 3 bases, with 13 bases lying between them.